The 26 T cell receptor beta chains in this list originate from one sample, sequenced in a study of shared clonotypes between healthy human individuals (dated by TCRdb to the early 2020s). Receptors were amplified or captured by the immunoSEQ multiplex PCR assay. TCRdb mirrors the immuneACCESS table, restricted to in-frame sequences. Some clones are absent from its copies; in checked studies, under half trace to an unresolved V gene, and the reason for the others is unknown. The table for this sample lists around 1,900,000 clones; 93% of them were counted only once. The ten largest clonotypes hold more than 1.5% of the sample. CD8 naive samples were CD45RO-negative cells positively selected for CCR7, giving a CD45RA+CCR7+ population that excluded TemRA cells. What was sequenced was naive CD8+ T cells from PBMCs. According to the study, the label for this sample's cell subset or site signals: CD45RA+CCR7+. These receptors all come from a man in his late teens or twenties in good health. Some clones in this sample may be carry-over from other donors' samples.

Concerning this clone itself: A much larger clone lies a single base off, so this may be a read error. This specimen includes other DNA sequences encoding the same CDR3. The rearrangement links TRBV7-9 to TRBJ1-1; D is unresolved. The CDR3 is 11 amino acids. Between the trimmed V and J ends, which lost 1 base and 7 bases, there was a span of 4 bases. Germline values: CDR1 SEHNR, CDR2 FQNEAQ (reference sequence). This chain's CDR3 is CASSLGGEAFF. In nucleotides, the CDR3 is TGTGCCAGCAGCTTAGGCGGTGAAGCTTTCTTT. The variable domain in full, with the rest retrieved from reference TRBV7-9 and TRBJ1-1, is DTGVSQNPRHKITKRGQNVTFRCDPISEHNRLYWYRQTLGQGPEFLTYFQNEAQLEKSRLLSDRFSAERPKGSFSTLEIQRTEQGDSAMYLCASSLGGEAFFGQGTRLTVV.

Regarding this clone: Other DNA variants within this sample encode the same CDR3. This chain joins TRBV28 and TRBJ2-5, with D possibly matching TRBD2 (6 bases). Per the germline V gene, CDR1 is MDHEN and CDR2 is SYDVKM. There are 13 residues in the CDR3. The V gene lost 2 bases and the J gene lost 3 bases, with 7 bases spanning the gap. The DNA for the CDR3 is TGTGCCAGCAGTTTAGGAGGGAAAGAGACCCAGTACTTC. Translating gives CASSLGGKETQYF.

CDR3 in amino acids: CASSILPIGLAALSSYEQYF. CDR3 nucleotides: TGTGCCAGTAGTATCCTGCCCATAGGACTAGCGGCTCTTAGCTCCTACGAGCAGTACTTC. The chain uses TRBV19 and TRBJ2-7; TRBD2 matches at 10 bases. V shed 3 bases and J 0 bases; nucleotides not matched to a gene: 17. CDR1 LNHDA and CDR2 SQIVND come from the germline V gene (reference sequence). This CDR3 contains 20 residues.

The chain uses TRBV5-4 and TRBJ2-7, with 7 bases matching TRBD2. CDR1 and CDR2 from the germline V gene are SGHNT and YYREEE (reference sequence). The trim removed 1 base at V and 5 bases at J, leaving 6 bases unmatched. The CDR3 totals 14 residues. The CDR3 loop reads CASSLQRGVHEQYF. CDR3 sequence (DNA): TGTGCCAGCAGCTTGCAGCGGGGAGTCCACGAGCAGTACTTC.

This chain connects TRBV27 to TRBJ2-5; D remains unclear. The V end was cut by 0 bases, the J end by 5 bases, with 13 bases between. Germline V gives CDR1 MNHEY, CDR2 SMNVEV (reference sequence). The CDR3 has 15 residues. The CDR3 loop is CASSLSGRPRETQYF. The CDR3 region has the DNA TGTGCCAGCAGTTTATCGGGTAGGCCGAGGGAGACCCAGTACTTC.

The CDR3 region has the DNA TGTGCCAGCAGTCGGACAGGGGCCTATGGCTACACCTTC. Its protein product is CASSRTGAYGYTF. V usage is TRBV28 and J usage is TRBJ1-2; TRBD1 matches at 9 bases. V trimming: 5 bases; J trimming: 4 bases; junction bases outside the gene matches: 2. Per the germline V gene, CDR1 is MDHEN and CDR2 is SYDVKM. The CDR3 is made up of 13 amino acids.

This clone has a single count. V and J are TRBV4-1 and TRBJ1-1; TRBD1 matches at 7 bases. Germline values: CDR1 MGHRA, CDR2 YSYEKL. The CDR3 spans 16 residues. J lost 0 bases, V lost 1 base, and 5 bases had no gene match. This CDR3 is CASSQGRDSLNTEAFF. The CDR3 DNA reads as TGCGCCAGCAGCCAAGGGCGGGACAGCTTGAACACTGAAGCTTTCTTT.

In DNA, the CDR3 is TGTGCCAGCAGCCAAGATCGTAGCAGTTTCTATGGCTACACCTTC. It translates to CASSQDRSSFYGYTF. The chain recombines TRBV14 with TRBJ1-2; D call uncertain. The CDR3 loop spans 15 amino acids. Germline loops: CDR1 SGHDN, CDR2 FVKESK. Deletions cut 0 bases from V and 4 bases from J, with 12 bases between. Full variable domain (outside the CDR3, taken from reference TRBV14 and TRBJ1-2): EAGVTQFPSHSVIEKGQTVTLRCDPISGHDNLYWYRRVMGKEIKFLLHFVKESKQDESGMPNNRFLAERTGGTYSTLKVQPAELEDSGVYFCASSQDRSSFYGYTFGSGTRLTVV.

V and J are TRBV7-4 and TRBJ1-3; unclear D gene. V was trimmed by 3 bases and J by 0 bases, leaving 9 bases between them. Germline loops: CDR1 SGHVT, CDR2 SQSDAQ. This CDR3 spans 15 amino acids. The CDR3, as DNA: TGTGCCAGCAGCTTTACTGGTAGCTCTGGAAACACCATATATTTT. Its translation is CASSFTGSSGNTIYF.

The chain recombines TRBV7-8 with TRBJ1-2; D gene ambiguous. Trimming removed 5 bases at V and 5 bases at J, with 18 bases between. Per the germline V gene, CDR1 is SGHVS and CDR2 is FQNEAQ. The CDR3 runs 15 residues. The CDR3 DNA sequence: TGTGCCAGCAGCGCCTCGTTGGCAGGAATATATGGCTACACCTTC. Translated: CASSASLAGIYGYTF.

This clone has a single count. V gene TRBV7-6 combines with J gene TRBJ2-7; no firm D call. This CDR3 spans 15 amino acids. Germline-derived CDR1 and CDR2 are SGHVS and FNYEAQ. V lost 8 bases and J lost 0, with 17 bases in between. The CDR3 loop reads CASSISSNPSYEQYF. Written as DNA, the CDR3 is TGTGCCAGCTCCATTAGTAGTAACCCCTCCTACGAGCAGTACTTC.

The chain links TRBV27 to TRBJ2-7; tentative D call: TRBD2 (5 bases). The germline gives CDR1 MNHEY, CDR2 SMNVEV (reference sequence). This CDR3 spans 15 amino acids. V was pared by 4 bases and J by 0 bases, with 13 bases between. CDR3 sequence: CASSSYDGSSYEQYF. The CDR3 DNA reads TGTGCCAGCAGTTCATACGATGGGAGCTCCTACGAGCAGTACTTC.

The table lists this clone with a few counts. J is TRBJ2-7 and V is TRBV7-9; no firm D call. This CDR3 spans 12 amino acids. The germline V and J ends were trimmed by 2 bases and 3 bases, with 5 bases remaining between them. Per the germline V gene, CDR1 is SEHNR and CDR2 is FQNEAQ (reference sequence). The CDR3 region has the DNA TGTGCCAGCAGCTTAATGGACTACGAGCAGTACTTC. Residues: CASSLMDYEQYF.

V is TRBV14 and J is TRBJ1-2; D is perhaps TRBD1 (6 bases). The CDR3 has 15 residues. V dropped 5 bases and J dropped 7 bases, with 20 bases sitting between them. CDR1 and CDR2 (germline): SGHDN, FVKESK. CDR3 amino acids: CASSGGGAGIVGYTF. The CDR3 DNA is TGTGCCAGCAGCGGGGGGGGCGCTGGTATTGTTGGCTACACCTTC.

Notes on this clone: Additional DNA sequences in this sample encode the identical CDR3. In DNA, the CDR3 is TGTGCCAGCAGCTTACTCCAGGGATACGAGCAGTACTTC. Its translation: CASSLLQGYEQYF. The chain recombines TRBV11-2 with TRBJ2-7; tentatively, D is TRBD1 (5 bases). V lost 2 bases and J 4 bases, leaving 9 bases between the germline ends. Germline assignment: CDR1 SGHAT and CDR2 FQNNGV. This CDR3 is 13 amino acids long.

The rearrangement links TRBV13 to TRBJ2-7, with D possibly matching TRBD2 (6 bases). The germline V and J ends were trimmed by 4 bases and 4 bases, with 14 bases remaining between them. Germline CDR1 PRHDT, CDR2 FYEKMQ (reference sequence). This CDR3 has 14 residues. DNA of the CDR3: TGTGCCAGCAGCTCTGGAGACGGGGGATACGAGCAGTACTTC. Translated: CASSSGDGGYEQYF.

This sequence joins TRBV14 and TRBJ2-7; D remains ambiguous. The germline V gene has CDR1 SGHDN and CDR2 FVKESK. The CDR3 sequence is 16 residues long. Trimming left V 3 bases short and J 5 bases short, with 20 bases between. CDR3 DNA sequence: TGTGCCAGCAGCCAGATGATCCAATCGAGAGGCGACGAGCAGTACTTC. Encoded protein: CASSQMIQSRGDEQYF.

The chain links TRBV21-1 to TRBJ2-2; the listed D gene, TRBD2, was not tested against the DNA. TRBV21-1 has pseudogene status. CDR3 length equals 16 residues. CDR3 sequence: CASSSCFGRETGELFF. As DNA, the CDR3 is TGTGCCAGCAGCAGTTGTTTCGGTAGAGAAACCGGGGAGCTGTTTTTT.

This sequence joins TRBV27 and TRBJ2-7; D is possibly TRBD1 or TRBD2 (6 bases each). The CDR3 is made up of 14 amino acids. The V gene lost 6 bases and the J gene lost 5 bases, with 17 bases spanning the gap. Germline V CDR1 and CDR2: MNHEY, SMNVEV (reference sequence). The CDR3 here is CASSQRGRSDEQYF. In DNA, the CDR3 is TGTGCCAGCAGCCAAAGGGGGAGGTCGGACGAGCAGTACTTC.

The J gene is TRBJ1-2, the V gene TRBV19; no clear D gene. V was pared by 8 bases and J by 12 bases, with 13 bases between. Germline V lookup: CDR1 LNHDA, CDR2 SQIVND (reference sequence). This CDR3 region has 10 residues. CDR3: CASGSNWDTF. The CDR3 nucleotides are TGTGCCAGTGGAAGCAATTGGGACACCTTC.

This chain connects TRBV28 to TRBJ1-6; D is undetermined. The V end was cut by 11 bases, the J end by 9 bases, with 17 bases between. The germline V gene has CDR1 MDHEN and CDR2 SYDVKM. The length of the CDR3 is 13 residues. The CDR3 coding sequence is TGTGCCGCCCATGAGGAACTAGGTTCACCCCTCCACTTT. As protein: CAAHEELGSPLHF.

The V gene is TRBV30, the J gene TRBJ2-1; the match to TRBD2 covers 8 bases. The CDR3 length is 14 residues. With V trimmed by 1 base and J by 9 bases, 8 bases remained unmatched. The germline V gene encodes CDR1 GTSNPN and CDR2 SVGIG (reference sequence). The CDR3 DNA follows: TGTGCCTGGAGTGGAGTACTAGCGGCGGGTGAGCAGTTCTTC. Residues: CAWSGVLAAGEQFF.

To note about this clone: At the DNA level, this CDR3 is encoded by other sequences in the same sample as well. This chain links TRBV27 with TRBJ2-1, with D possibly called TRBD1 or TRBD2 (5 bases each). Trimming took 4 bases from V and 1 from J, leaving 8 bases between them. The length of the CDR3 is 14 residues. CDR1 MNHEY and CDR2 SMNVEV come from the germline V gene (reference sequence). The CDR3 bases are TGTGCCAGCAGTTGGGGGTTATCCTACAATGAGCAGTTCTTC. Its translation: CASSWGLSYNEQFF.

Comment on this clone: The sample holds other DNA sequences that translate to the same CDR3. This chain connects TRBV27 to TRBJ2-7, with D perhaps being TRBD1 or TRBD2 (5 bases each). Germline values: CDR1 MNHEY, CDR2 SMNVEV (reference sequence). The CDR3 consists of 14 residues. The V and J ends lost 0 bases and 2 bases respectively, with 8 bases between them. CDR3 in DNA: TGTGCCAGCAGTTTATCACGGGGCGCCTACGAGCAGTACTTC. Translated: CASSLSRGAYEQYF.

This rearrangement joins TRBV29-1 to TRBJ2-2; the match to TRBD1 covers 10 bases. V gave up 5 bases and J gave up 6 bases; unmatched junction bases: 9. Germline CDR1 reads SQVTM; CDR2 reads ANQGSEA. CDR3 length: 15 amino acids. The CDR3 reads CSVPGQGRKAGELFF. CDR3 nucleotide sequence: TGCAGCGTTCCGGGACAGGGGAGGAAGGCCGGGGAGCTGTTTTTT.

The chain couples TRBV29-1 to TRBJ2-7; possibly TRBD2 for D (8 bases). The CDR3 sequence is 17 residues long. CDR1 and CDR2 from the germline V gene are SQVTM and ANQGSEA. V was shortened by 1 base and J by 2 bases, with 21 bases between the two germline ends. The CDR3: CSVEAPLLSGTAYEQYF. In DNA, the CDR3 is TGCAGCGTTGAAGCCCCATTGCTTAGCGGGACAGCCTACGAGCAGTACTTC.